This T cell receptor beta chain was sequenced in a study of cytomegalovirus exposure and HLA in healthy donors. A multiplex PCR was run with 60 Vbeta primers and 13 Jbeta primers. Sequencing used immunoSEQ multiplex PCR; TCRdb keeps in-frame clones, though not all of them. The table lists some 130,000 clones, roughly 78% of them singletons. Trimming took 4 bases from V and 2 from J; bases not matched to a gene: 11. The CDR3 spans 16 residues. Germline CDR1 MNHNY, CDR2 SVGAGI (reference sequence). Sequencing used PBMCs. J is TRBJ2-7 and V is TRBV6-6; 7 bases match TRBD1. The receptor's source is a man in his forties in good health and CMV-seropositive. The CDR3, as DNA: TGTGCCAGCAGTTTCCCCGACAGGGAGACGGCCTACGAGCAGTACTTC. Protein: CASSFPDRETAYEQYF.